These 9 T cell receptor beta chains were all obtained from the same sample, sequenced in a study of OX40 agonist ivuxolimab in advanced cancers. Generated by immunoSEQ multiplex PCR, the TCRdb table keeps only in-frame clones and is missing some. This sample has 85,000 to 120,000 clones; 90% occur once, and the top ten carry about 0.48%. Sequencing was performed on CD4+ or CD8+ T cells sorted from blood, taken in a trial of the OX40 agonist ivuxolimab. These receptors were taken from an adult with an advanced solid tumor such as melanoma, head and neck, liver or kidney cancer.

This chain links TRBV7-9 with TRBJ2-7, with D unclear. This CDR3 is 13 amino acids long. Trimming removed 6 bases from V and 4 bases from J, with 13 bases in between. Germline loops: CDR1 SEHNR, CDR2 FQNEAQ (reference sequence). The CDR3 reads CASSLGTQYEQYF. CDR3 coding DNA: TGTGCCAGCAGTCTGGGAACCCAATACGAGCAGTACTTC.

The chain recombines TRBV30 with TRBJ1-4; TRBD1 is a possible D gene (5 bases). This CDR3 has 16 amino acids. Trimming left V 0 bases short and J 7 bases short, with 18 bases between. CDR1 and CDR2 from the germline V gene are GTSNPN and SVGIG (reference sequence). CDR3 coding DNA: TGTGCCTGGAGTGTACAGGCGGGGCAGGGAGGTGAAAAACTGTTTTTT. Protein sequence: CAWSVQAGQGGEKLFF.

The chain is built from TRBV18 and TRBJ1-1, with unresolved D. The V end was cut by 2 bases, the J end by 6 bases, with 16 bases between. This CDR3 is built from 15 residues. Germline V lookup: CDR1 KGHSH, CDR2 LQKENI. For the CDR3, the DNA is TGTGCCAGCTCACCATCGGAGGGATTAAGTCCTGAAGCTTTCTTT. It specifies CASSPSEGLSPEAFF.

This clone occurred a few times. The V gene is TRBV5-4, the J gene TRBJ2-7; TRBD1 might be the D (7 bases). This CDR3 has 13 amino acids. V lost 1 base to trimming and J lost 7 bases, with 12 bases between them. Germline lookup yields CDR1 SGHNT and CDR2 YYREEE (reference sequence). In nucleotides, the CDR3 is TGTGCCAGCAGCTTGACAGGGGCGGGGGAGCAGTACTTC. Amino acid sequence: CASSLTGAGEQYF.

The CDR3 is CASSVGLAGTYEQYF. In DNA form, the CDR3 reads TGTGCCAGCAGCGTAGGACTAGCGGGGACCTACGAGCAGTACTTC. The gene calls are TRBV9 and TRBJ2-7; 11 bases line up with TRBD2. V shed 0 bases and J 2 bases; nucleotides not matched to a gene: 1. There are 15 residues in the CDR3. Germline V gives CDR1 SGDLS, CDR2 YYNGEE.

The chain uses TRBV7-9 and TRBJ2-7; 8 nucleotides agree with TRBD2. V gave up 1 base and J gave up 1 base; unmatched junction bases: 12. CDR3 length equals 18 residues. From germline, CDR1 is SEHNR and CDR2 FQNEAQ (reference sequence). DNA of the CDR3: TGTGCCAGCAGCTTAGGACCAGCTAGCGGGTCTTTTTCCTACGAGCAGTACTTC. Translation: CASSLGPASGSFSYEQYF.

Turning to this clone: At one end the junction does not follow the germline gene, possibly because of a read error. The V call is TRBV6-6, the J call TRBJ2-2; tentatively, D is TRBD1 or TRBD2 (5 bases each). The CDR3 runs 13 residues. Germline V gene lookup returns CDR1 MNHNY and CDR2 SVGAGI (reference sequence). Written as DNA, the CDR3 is TGTGCCAGCAGTAACAGGAACACCGGGAAGCTGTTTTTT. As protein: CASSNRNTGKLFF.

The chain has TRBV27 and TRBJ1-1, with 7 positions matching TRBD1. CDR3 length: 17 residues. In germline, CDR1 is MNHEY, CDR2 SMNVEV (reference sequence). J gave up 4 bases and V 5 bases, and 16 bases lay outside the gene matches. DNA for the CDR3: TGTGCCAGCAGTGATCCGGACAGGACCTCCGTCGGCACTGAAGCTTTCTTT. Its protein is CASSDPDRTSVGTEAFF.

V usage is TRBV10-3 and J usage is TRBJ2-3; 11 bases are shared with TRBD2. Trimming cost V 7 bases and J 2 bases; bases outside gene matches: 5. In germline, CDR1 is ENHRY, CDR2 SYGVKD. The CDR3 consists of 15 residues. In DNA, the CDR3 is TGTGCCATCAAATCTAGCGGGGGGTCCACAGATACGCAGTATTTT. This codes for CAIKSSGGSTDTQYF.